What follows describes a single TCR beta chain. The antigen is undetermined. Other nucleotide sequences from this sample produce the same CDR3. There are 12 residues in the CDR3. Per the germline V gene, CDR1 is MDHEN and CDR2 is SYDVKM. The ends lost 11 bases at V and 2 bases at J; junction bases unmatched: 3. This entry comes from a study of shared clonotypes between healthy human individuals. General study findings and limits: Clonotypes that were shared across a handful of donors made up about 4.5% of naive CD4 clonotypes. Among donors, sharing of clonotypes was expected to be affected by sequencing depth. Non-shared clonotypes displayed generation probabilities falling below those of clonotypes present in all four donors.

A deep-level run was used for the assay. Profiled with immunoSEQ multiplex PCR; TCRdb holds only in-frame clones, not every one. This table holds under 2,500,000 clones, approximately 94% found once. V gene TRBV28 combines with J gene TRBJ1-2, with TRBD1 matching 9 bases. The source is a young man in good health. The sample comprised naive CD4+ T cells sorted from blood. As to subset: CD45RA+ positively selected. The DNA for the CDR3 is TGTGCCTCCGGGACAGGGAACTATGGCTACACCTTC. As protein: CASGTGNYGYTF.